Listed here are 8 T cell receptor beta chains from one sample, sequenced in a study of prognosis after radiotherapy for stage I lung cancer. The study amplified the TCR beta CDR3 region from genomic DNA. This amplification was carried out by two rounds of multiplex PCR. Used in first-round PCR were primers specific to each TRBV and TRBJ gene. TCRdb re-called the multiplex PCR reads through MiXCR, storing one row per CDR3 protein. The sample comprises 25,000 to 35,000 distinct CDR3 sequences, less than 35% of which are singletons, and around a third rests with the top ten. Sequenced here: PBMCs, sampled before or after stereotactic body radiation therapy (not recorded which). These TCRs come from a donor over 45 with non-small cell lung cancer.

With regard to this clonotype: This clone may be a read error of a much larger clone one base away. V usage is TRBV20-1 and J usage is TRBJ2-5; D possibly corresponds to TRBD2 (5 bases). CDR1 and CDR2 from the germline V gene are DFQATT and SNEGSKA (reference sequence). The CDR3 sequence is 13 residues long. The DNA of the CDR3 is TGCAGCTACATGGACTCGGAGTGGGAGACCCAGTACTTC. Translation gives CSYMDSEWETQYF.

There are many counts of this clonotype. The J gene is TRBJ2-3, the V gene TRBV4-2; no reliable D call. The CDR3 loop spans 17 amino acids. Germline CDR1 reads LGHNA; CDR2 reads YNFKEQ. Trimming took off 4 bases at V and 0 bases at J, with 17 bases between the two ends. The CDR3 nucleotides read TGTGCCAGCAGCCTCGGGTCAGGCGACCCTAGCACAGATACGCAGTATTTT. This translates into CASSLGSGDPSTDTQYF.

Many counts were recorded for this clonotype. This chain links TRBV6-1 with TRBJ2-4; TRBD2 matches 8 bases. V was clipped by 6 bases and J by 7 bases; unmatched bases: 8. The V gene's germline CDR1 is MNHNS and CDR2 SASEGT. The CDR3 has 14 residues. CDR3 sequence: CASRVGLAGNIQYF. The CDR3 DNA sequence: TGTGCCAGCAGGGTCGGACTAGCAGGGAACATTCAGTACTTC.

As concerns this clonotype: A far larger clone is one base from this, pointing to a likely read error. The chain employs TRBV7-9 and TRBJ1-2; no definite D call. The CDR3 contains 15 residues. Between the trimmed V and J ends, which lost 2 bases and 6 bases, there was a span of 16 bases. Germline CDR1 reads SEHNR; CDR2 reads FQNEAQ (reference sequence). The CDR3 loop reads CASSLREALSDGYTF. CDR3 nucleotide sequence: TGTGCCAGCAGCTTACGGGAGGCTTTAAGCGATGGCTACACCTTC. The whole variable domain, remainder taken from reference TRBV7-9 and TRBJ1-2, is DTGVSQNPRHKITKRGQNVTFRCDPISEHNRLYWYRQTLGQGPEFLTYFQNEAQLEKSRLLSDRFSAERPKGSFSTLEIQRTEQGDSAMYLCASSLREALSDGYTFGSGTRLTVV.

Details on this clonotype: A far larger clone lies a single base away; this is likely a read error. DNA of the CDR3: TGTGCCATCAGTTCTTCGATCTGGCCCGTCTCTGGGGCCAACGTCCTGACTTTC. It specifies CAISSSIWPVSGANVLTF. The gene calls are TRBV6-1 and TRBJ2-6; D is unclear. CDR3 length: 18 residues. In germline, CDR1 is MNHNS, CDR2 SASEGT.

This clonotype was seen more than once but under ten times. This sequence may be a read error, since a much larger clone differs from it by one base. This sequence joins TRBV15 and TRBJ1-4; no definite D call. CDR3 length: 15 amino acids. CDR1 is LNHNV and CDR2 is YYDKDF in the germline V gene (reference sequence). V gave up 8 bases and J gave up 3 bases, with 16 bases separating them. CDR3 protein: CATEDPRLANEKLFF. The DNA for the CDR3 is TGTGCCACCGAAGACCCACGGCTAGCTAATGAAAAACTGTTTTTT.

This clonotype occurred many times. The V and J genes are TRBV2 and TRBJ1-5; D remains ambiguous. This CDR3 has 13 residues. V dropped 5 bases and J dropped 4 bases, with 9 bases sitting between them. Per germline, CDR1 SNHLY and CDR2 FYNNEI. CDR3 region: CASSMGGNQPQHF. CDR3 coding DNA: TGTGCCAGCAGTATGGGCGGGAATCAGCCCCAGCATTTT. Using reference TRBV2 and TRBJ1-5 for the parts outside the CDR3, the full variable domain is EPEVTQTPSHQVTQMGQEVILRCVPISNHLYFYWYRQILGQKVEFLVSFYNNEISEKSEIFDDQFSVERPDGSNFTLKIRSTKLEDSAMYFCASSMGGNQPQHFGDGTRLSIL.

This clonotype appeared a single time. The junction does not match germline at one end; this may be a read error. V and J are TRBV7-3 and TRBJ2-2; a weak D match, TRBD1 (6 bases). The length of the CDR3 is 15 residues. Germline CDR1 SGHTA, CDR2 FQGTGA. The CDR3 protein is CASRPMTGYTEELFF. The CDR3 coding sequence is TGTGCCAGCAGGCCCATGACAGGTTACACCGAGGAGCTGTTTTTT. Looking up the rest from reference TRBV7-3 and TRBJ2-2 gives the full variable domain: GAGVSQTPSNKVTEKGKYVELRCDPISGHTALYWYRQSLGQGPEFLIYFQGTGAADDSGLPNDRFFAVRPEGSVSTLKIQRTERGDSAVYLCASRPMTGYTEELFFGEGSRLTVL.